This T cell receptor beta chain was documented in a study of tumor-infiltrating lymphocytes in primary liver carcinoma. On the study more broadly: The cohort consisted of patients whose primary liver carcinoma was surgically resected. The study, taken as a whole, reports: Because of bulk unsorted sampling, CD4+ and CD8+ repertoires were not subjected to comparison. In tumor-adjacent and tumor-blood pairs, overlap was lower than in tumor region pairs.

The CDR3 sequence is 15 residues long. CDR1 is LGHNT and CDR2 is FRNRAP in the germline V gene. From 500 ng of total RNA, TCR beta-specific cDNA was reverse-transcribed using a constant-region primer. Three nested multiplex PCR rounds of slightly modified ARM-PCR generated TCR beta libraries. Each of the first two PCR rounds ran approximately 11 cycles with TRBV1-TRBV30 forward and C-beta reverse primers. MiXCR, applied by TCRdb to the multiplex PCR reads, yields one record per CDR3 protein. The repertoire consists of 150,000 to 200,000 distinct CDR3 sequences, with around three fifths occurring once and the leading ten covering roughly 6.8%. This clonotype was counted a single time. The antigen is undetermined. One end of the junction fails to match germline, which may point to a read error. The source of the blood RNA was unsorted whole blood, and germline DNA was extracted as well. A four-milliliter peripheral blood sample was collected before surgery.

V gene TRBV12-5 combines with J gene TRBJ2-5; perhaps TRBD2 as D (7 bases). The sequencing sample was made of peripheral blood. The TCR sequence derives from a woman aged 60-75 years with primary liver carcinoma and hepatitis B virus infection. CDR3 residues: CASGTSDSPGGTQYF. The DNA of the CDR3 is TGCGCTAGTGGTACCTCGGACAGTCCGGGGGGGACCCAGTACTTC.